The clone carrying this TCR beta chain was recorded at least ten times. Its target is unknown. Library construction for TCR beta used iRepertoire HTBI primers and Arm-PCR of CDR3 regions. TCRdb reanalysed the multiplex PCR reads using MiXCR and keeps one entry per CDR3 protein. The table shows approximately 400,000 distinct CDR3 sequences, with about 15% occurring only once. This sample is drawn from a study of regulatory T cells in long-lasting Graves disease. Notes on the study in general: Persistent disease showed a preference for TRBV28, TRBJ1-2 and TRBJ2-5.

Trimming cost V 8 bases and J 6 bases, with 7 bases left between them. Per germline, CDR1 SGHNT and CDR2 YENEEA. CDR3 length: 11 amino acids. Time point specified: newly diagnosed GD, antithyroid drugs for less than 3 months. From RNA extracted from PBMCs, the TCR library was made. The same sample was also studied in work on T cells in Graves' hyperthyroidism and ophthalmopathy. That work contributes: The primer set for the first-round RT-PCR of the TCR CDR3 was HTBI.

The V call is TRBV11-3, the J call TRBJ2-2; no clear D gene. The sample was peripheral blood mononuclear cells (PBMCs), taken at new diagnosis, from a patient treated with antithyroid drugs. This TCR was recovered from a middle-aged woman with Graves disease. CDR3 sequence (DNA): TGTGCCAGCGTGGCGGCCGGGGAGCTGTTTTTT. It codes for CASVAAGELFF.